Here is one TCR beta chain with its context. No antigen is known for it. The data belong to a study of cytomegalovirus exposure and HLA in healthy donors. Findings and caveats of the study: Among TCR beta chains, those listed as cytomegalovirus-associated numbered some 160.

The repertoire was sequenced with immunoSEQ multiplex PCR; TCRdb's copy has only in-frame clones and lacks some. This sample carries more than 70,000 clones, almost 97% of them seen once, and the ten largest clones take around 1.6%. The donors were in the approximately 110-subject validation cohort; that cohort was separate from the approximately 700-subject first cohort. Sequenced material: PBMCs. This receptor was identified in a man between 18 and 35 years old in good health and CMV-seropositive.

CDR3 in amino acids: CASSLPGGDTQYF. DNA for the CDR3: TGCGCCAGCAGCTTGCCGGGAGGAGATACGCAGTATTTT. The J gene is TRBJ2-3, the V gene TRBV5-1; TRBD2 agrees at 7 bases. This CDR3 is built from 13 residues. Germline values: CDR1 SGHRS, CDR2 YFSETQ. Trimming at V came to 1 base and at J to 5 bases, leaving 1 base not matched to a gene. The entire variable domain, with the rest obtained from reference TRBV5-1 and TRBJ2-3, is as follows: KAGVTQTPRYLIKTRGQQVTLSCSPISGHRSVSWYQQTPGQGLQFLFEYFSETQRNKGNFPGRFSGRQFSNSRSEMNVSTLELGDSALYLCASSLPGGDTQYFGPGTRLTVL.